This T cell receptor beta chain originates from a study of vaccination and CD4 T cells after COVID-19. Study background: The stimulus for the cells was overlapping spike peptides derived from SARS-CoV-2, HCoV-NL63, HCoV-OC43 and HCoV-229E.

Study-wide results and limits: Within the convalescent patients, a median roughly 87% of the SARS-CoV-2-reactive clones were ones that appeared only post-vaccination.

CDR3 size: 15 residues. The germline gives CDR1 SGHNT, CDR2 YYREEE (reference sequence). V gave up 4 bases and J gave up 0 bases, with 12 bases separating them. As for this clonotype: Its specificity is unknown.

The Oncomine TCR Beta short-read assay was what sequenced the DNA obtained from cultured CD4+ T cells. TCRdb redid the calling of the PCR reads with MiXCR, one entry per CDR3 protein. The table shows under 20,000 distinct CDR3 sequences, with less than 65% occurring only once. Treatment: approximately nine-day PBMC culture with coronavirus spike peptide pools or control peptides (ViraFEST assay). Following expansion of antigen-specific T cells with peptide pools, ViraFEST then sequenced TCRs. The origin of this receptor is a human donor who had recovered from COVID-19. The chain joins TRBV5-4 to TRBJ2-3; perhaps TRBD1 as D (6 bases). The sample comprised CD4+ T cells from blood, cultured in vitro. The CDR3 region is CASSQGGSSTDTQYF. The CDR3 DNA is TGTGCCAGCAGCCAAGGGGGTTCTAGCACAGATACGCAGTATTTT.